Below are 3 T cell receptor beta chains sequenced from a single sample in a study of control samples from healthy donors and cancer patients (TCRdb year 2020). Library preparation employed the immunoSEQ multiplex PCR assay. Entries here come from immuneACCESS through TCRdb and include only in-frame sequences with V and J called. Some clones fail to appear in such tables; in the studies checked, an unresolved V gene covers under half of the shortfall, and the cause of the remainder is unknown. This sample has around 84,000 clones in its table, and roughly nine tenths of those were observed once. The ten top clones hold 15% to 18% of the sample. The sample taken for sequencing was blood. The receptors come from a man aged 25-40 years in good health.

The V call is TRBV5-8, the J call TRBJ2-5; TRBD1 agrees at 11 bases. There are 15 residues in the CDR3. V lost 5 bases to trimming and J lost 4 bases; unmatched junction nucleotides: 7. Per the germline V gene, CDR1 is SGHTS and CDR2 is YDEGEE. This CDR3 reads CASRRTGGGGETQYF. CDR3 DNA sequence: TGTGCCAGCAGACGGACAGGGGGCGGCGGAGAGACCCAGTACTTC.

The CDR3 DNA sequence: TGTGCCAGAAGCTCTGGGGGGAATTATTATGATGGCTACACCTTC. It is translated as CARSSGGNYYDGYTF. J is TRBJ1-2 and V is TRBV5-3; maybe TRBD1 (5 bases). TRBV5-3 is marked as an open reading frame, function uncertain. The CDR3 has 15 amino acids. The V gene lost 3 bases and the J gene lost 6 bases, with 18 bases spanning the gap.

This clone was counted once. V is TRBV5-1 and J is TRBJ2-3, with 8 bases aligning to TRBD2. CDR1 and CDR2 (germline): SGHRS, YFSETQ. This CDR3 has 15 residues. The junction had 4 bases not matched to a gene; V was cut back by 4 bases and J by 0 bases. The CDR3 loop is CASSGTSGSTDTQYF. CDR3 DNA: TGCGCCAGCAGCGGTACTAGCGGAAGCACAGATACGCAGTATTTT. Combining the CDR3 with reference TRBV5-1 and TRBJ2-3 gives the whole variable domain KAGVTQTPRYLIKTRGQQVTLSCSPISGHRSVSWYQQTPGQGLQFLFEYFSETQRNKGNFPGRFSGRQFSNSRSEMNVSTLELGDSALYLCASSGTSGSTDTQYFGPGTRLTVL.